This entry lists 27 T cell receptor beta chains sequenced from one sample in a study of blood T cell repertoires in COVID-19. The repertoire was sequenced with immunoSEQ multiplex PCR; TCRdb's copy has only in-frame clones and lacks some. The table includes approximately 360,000 clones, around 90% detected once. Sequenced input: peripheral blood. These receptors came from a man between 18 and 29 years old with active or convalescent COVID-19.

The chain employs TRBV5-1 and TRBJ1-2; D remains ambiguous. The CDR3 runs 13 residues. V was pared by 7 bases and J by 4 bases, with 14 bases between. The germline gives CDR1 SGHRS, CDR2 YFSETQ. DNA for the CDR3: TGCGCCAGCGGGAGGGAGGGCCCCTATGGCTACACCTTC. Amino acid sequence: CASGREGPYGYTF.

V usage is TRBV5-6 and J usage is TRBJ2-2; D perhaps matches TRBD1 (6 bases). The CDR3 is 15 amino acids. V gave up 1 base and J gave up 5 bases, with 12 bases separating them. The germline gives CDR1 SGHDT, CDR2 YYEEEE. Written as DNA, the CDR3 is TGTGCCAGCAGCTTGTCCAGGGGTAGGACCGGGGAGCTGTTTTTT. Residues: CASSLSRGRTGELFF.

The J gene is TRBJ2-7, the V gene TRBV7-9; 9 nucleotides agree with TRBD1. Germline trimming cut 2 bases from V and 4 bases from J; bases unmatched to any gene: 6. CDR3 length: 15 residues. Germline CDR1 reads SEHNR; CDR2 reads FQNEAQ (reference sequence). The chain's CDR3 is CASSLFSGQGYEQYF. The CDR3 DNA is TGTGCCAGCAGCTTATTCTCGGGACAGGGTTACGAGCAGTACTTC.

This sequence joins TRBV5-1 and TRBJ2-3; 7 nucleotides match TRBD2. This CDR3 comprises 13 residues. Germline V gene sequence: CDR1 SGHRS, CDR2 YFSETQ. V lost 2 bases and J lost 8; bases outside the gene matches: 5. CDR3 bases: TGCGCCAGCAGCTTTCGGGAGGACGGTACGCAGTATTTT. It translates to CASSFREDGTQYF.

The chain employs TRBV7-8 and TRBJ2-7, with D possibly being TRBD2 (6 bases). Germline-derived CDR1 and CDR2 are SGHVS and FQNEAQ. The CDR3 extends over 16 amino acids. Trimming shortened V by 2 bases and J by 2 bases, and 16 bases separated the two germline ends. CDR3 in amino acids: CASSLTRTTSTYEQYF. In DNA form, the CDR3 reads TGTGCCAGCAGCTTAACGAGGACTACTTCTACCTACGAGCAGTACTTC.

This rearrangement joins TRBV19 to TRBJ1-5; D not certain. Germline assignment: CDR1 LNHDA and CDR2 SQIVND (reference sequence). This CDR3 contains 14 residues. Trimming removed 10 bases at V and 4 bases at J, with 17 bases between. As DNA, the CDR3 is TGTGCCACCCAAGCCCTCTTAGCAAATCAGCCCCAGCATTTT. Translated: CATQALLANQPQHF.

With respect to this clone: Other DNA sequences from this sample encode an identical CDR3 as well. This chain joins TRBV5-1 and TRBJ1-1; D gene ambiguous. V lost 2 bases and J 1 base, leaving 9 bases between the germline ends. This CDR3 is 14 amino acids long. Germline V gene lookup returns CDR1 SGHRS and CDR2 YFSETQ. The CDR3 region has the DNA TGCGCCAGCAGCTTAGAGGGCGCGAACACTGAAGCTTTCTTT. Translation: CASSLEGANTEAFF. Looking up the rest from reference TRBV5-1 and TRBJ1-1 gives the full variable domain: KAGVTQTPRYLIKTRGQQVTLSCSPISGHRSVSWYQQTPGQGLQFLFEYFSETQRNKGNFPGRFSGRQFSNSRSEMNVSTLELGDSALYLCASSLEGANTEAFFGQGTRLTVV.

The V and J genes are TRBV7-9 and TRBJ1-4; D remains ambiguous. There are 15 residues in the CDR3. The germline gives CDR1 SEHNR, CDR2 FQNEAQ (reference sequence). V lost 1 base and J 8 bases, leaving 14 bases between the germline ends. This CDR3 reads CASSLVEGPSEKLFF. The CDR3 bases are TGTGCCAGCAGCTTAGTGGAGGGTCCTTCGGAAAAACTGTTTTTT.

The CDR3 nucleotides are TGTGCCAGCAGTTTACGGGGTGATCGCACTGAAGCTTTCTTT. As protein: CASSLRGDRTEAFF. The rearrangement joins TRBV28 to TRBJ1-1; D remains ambiguous. Germline V gene data show CDR1 as MDHEN and CDR2 as SYDVKM. The CDR3 is made up of 14 amino acids. Trimming pared 2 bases from V and 4 bases from J, leaving 11 bases between.

The rearrangement links TRBV28 to TRBJ1-5; 7 nucleotides line up with TRBD1. The CDR3 extends over 14 amino acids. Germline-derived CDR1 and CDR2 are MDHEN and SYDVKM. The trim removed 6 bases at V and 4 bases at J, leaving 6 bases unmatched. The chain's CDR3 is CASRAGQRNQPQHF. The CDR3 DNA reads TGTGCCAGCAGGGCGGGACAGAGAAATCAGCCCCAGCATTTT.

V is TRBV30 and J is TRBJ2-1, with a tentative D call TRBD1 (5 bases). The CDR3 runs 13 residues. With 0 bases removed from V and 7 bases from J, the gap between germline ends came to 10 bases. Germline values: CDR1 GTSNPN, CDR2 SVGIG (reference sequence). CDR3 in DNA: TGTGCCTGGAGTGTAGGGGTCAGAAATGAGCAGTTCTTC. Translation gives CAWSVGVRNEQFF. Full variable domain (rest looked up from reference TRBV30 and TRBJ2-1): SQTIHQWPATLVQPVGSPLSLECTVEGTSNPNLYWYRQAAGRGLQLLFYSVGIGQISSEVPQNLSASRPQDRQFILSSKKLLLSDSGFYLCAWSVGVRNEQFFGPGTRLTVL.

V and J are TRBV13 and TRBJ2-1; TRBD2 agrees at 7 bases. The V and J ends lost 1 base and 9 bases, in that order; junction bases with no gene match: 3. CDR1 PRHDT and CDR2 FYEKMQ come from the germline V gene (reference sequence). This CDR3 region has 13 residues. The CDR3 DNA sequence: TGTGCCAGCAGCTTAGAAACTAGCGTTGAGCAGTTCTTC. Protein product: CASSLETSVEQFF.

The chain couples TRBV6-5 to TRBJ2-7; 8 bases align to TRBD2. With V trimmed by 7 bases and J by 7 bases, 9 bases remained unmatched. Germline assignment: CDR1 MNHEY and CDR2 SVGAGI. CDR3 length: 13 amino acids. This chain's CDR3 is CASNRGGNVEQYF. CDR3 bases: TGTGCCAGCAATCGCGGGGGGAATGTGGAGCAGTACTTC.

The rearrangement uses TRBV28 and TRBJ1-5, with 8 nucleotides matching TRBD1. V dropped 4 bases and J dropped 1; count of bases not matched to a gene: 12. The CDR3 extends over 18 amino acids. CDR1 and CDR2 from the germline V gene are MDHEN and SYDVKM. This chain's CDR3 is CASSSPPGGTGSNQPQHF. The CDR3 region has the DNA TGTGCCAGCAGTTCTCCCCCCGGGGGGACAGGAAGCAATCAGCCCCAGCATTTT.

The chain joins TRBV7-3 to TRBJ2-1; 9 bases fit TRBD2. The germline V gene has CDR1 SGHTA and CDR2 FQGTGA. Trimming took 5 bases from V and 8 from J; bases not matched to a gene: 10. This CDR3 region has 15 residues. Written as DNA, the CDR3 is TGTGCCAGCAGCGTTAGCGGGAGCCAAGTGTATGAGCAGTTCTTC. Amino acids: CASSVSGSQVYEQFF.

V gene TRBV6-2 or TRBV6-3 combines with J gene TRBJ1-5; D unclear. Germline V gene lookup returns CDR1 MNHEY and CDR2 SVGEGT. V lost 6 bases to trimming and J lost 3 bases, with 12 bases between them. CDR3 length: 14 amino acids. The CDR3 DNA sequence: TGTGCCAGCAGCCTGGGCCGGATCAATCAGCCCCAGCATTTT. This codes for CASSLGRINQPQHF.

CDR3 coding DNA: TGCGCCAGCAGCGCCAGACCCGTCCTCCGGGACAATGAGCAGTTCTTC. Residues: CASSARPVLRDNEQFF. The chain couples TRBV5-1 to TRBJ2-1; D is unclear. This CDR3 has 16 amino acids. Germline V gene data show CDR1 as SGHRS and CDR2 as YFSETQ. V was clipped by 4 bases and J by 5 bases, with 19 bases between them.

The chain employs TRBV7-2 and TRBJ1-6; no reliable D call. The CDR3 sequence is 16 residues long. Trimming took off 5 bases at V and 5 bases at J, with 16 bases between the two ends. Per germline, CDR1 SGHTA and CDR2 FQGNSA. The CDR3 spells CASSSARFLNNSPLHF. CDR3 nucleotides: TGTGCCAGCAGCAGCGCGCGGTTCCTGAATAATTCACCCCTCCACTTT. Variable domain in full (rest from reference TRBV7-2 and TRBJ1-6): GAGVSQSPSNKVTEKGKDVELRCDPISGHTALYWYRQSLGQGLEFLIYFQGNSAPDKSGLPSDRFSAERTGGSVSTLTIQRTQQEDSAVYLCASSSARFLNNSPLHFGNGTRLTVT.

This chain connects TRBV9 to TRBJ2-2, with 7 bases lining up with TRBD1. Germline CDR1 is SGDLS and CDR2 is YYNGEE. CDR3 size: 18 residues. V lost 4 bases, J lost 6 bases, and 18 bases stayed unmatched. The CDR3 reads CASSLRSVAGGSSGELFF. Here the CDR3 DNA reads TGTGCCAGCAGCCTCAGGTCCGTGGCAGGGGGATCGTCCGGGGAGCTGTTTTTT. Variable domain in full (rest from reference TRBV9 and TRBJ2-2): DSGVTQTPKHLITATGQRVTLRCSPRSGDLSVYWYQQSLDQGLQFLIQYYNGEERAKGNILERFSAQQFPDLHSELNLSSLELGDSALYFCASSLRSVAGGSSGELFFGEGSRLTVL.

The rearrangement uses TRBV7-3 and TRBJ2-5; 11 bases are shared with TRBD1. The germline gives CDR1 SGHTA, CDR2 FQGTGA. The CDR3 length is 17 residues. Unmatched junction bases numbered 12, after V lost 5 bases and J lost 4 bases. The CDR3 region is CASSKYLGTGGSETQYF. The CDR3 DNA reads as TGTGCCAGCAGCAAATACCTCGGGACAGGGGGATCAGAGACCCAGTACTTC.

The CDR3 loop reads CASSRKSGRTTYEQYF. CDR3 in DNA: TGTGCCAGCAGCCGAAAGAGCGGGAGGACGACCTACGAGCAGTACTTC. The rearrangement uses TRBV11-1 and TRBJ2-7, with 9 nucleotides matching TRBD2. The J segment lost 2 bases and the V segment lost 5 bases, leaving 10 bases of the junction unmatched. The CDR3 is 16 residues long. Per the germline V gene, CDR1 is SGHAT and CDR2 is FQDESV (reference sequence).

The chain couples TRBV28 to TRBJ2-3; D unresolved. V was clipped by 4 bases and J by 6 bases, with 5 bases between them. This CDR3 region has 11 residues. Germline values: CDR1 MDHEN, CDR2 SYDVKM. This CDR3 is CASSSFDTQYF. The CDR3 DNA sequence: TGTGCCAGCAGTTCGTTTGATACGCAGTATTTT.

This chain's CDR3 is CSVVWATYEQYF. CDR3 DNA: TGCAGCGTTGTTTGGGCTACCTACGAGCAGTACTTC. The chain combines TRBV29-1 with TRBJ2-7; no definite D call. With 4 bases removed from V and 2 bases from J, the gap between germline ends came to 9 bases. The CDR3 consists of 12 residues. Germline V gene sequence: CDR1 SQVTM, CDR2 ANQGSEA.

The chain carries TRBV15 and TRBJ1-3, with a tentative D call TRBD1 (5 bases). V lost 1 base and J lost 4, with 11 bases in between. The CDR3 is 15 amino acids. Germline assignment: CDR1 LNHNV and CDR2 YYDKDF (reference sequence). CDR3 in amino acids: CATSRGVGAGNTIYF. CDR3 nucleotides: TGTGCCACCAGCAGAGGGGTTGGGGCGGGAAACACCATATATTTT.

The rearrangement joins TRBV13 to TRBJ1-1; D ambiguous. The germline V and J ends were trimmed by 1 base and 0 bases, with 9 bases remaining between them. This CDR3 comprises 15 residues. Germline CDR1 PRHDT, CDR2 FYEKMQ (reference sequence). The CDR3 sequence: CASSLVGELNTEAFF. For the CDR3, the DNA is TGTGCCAGCAGCTTAGTTGGAGAGTTGAACACTGAAGCTTTCTTT.

The chain carries TRBV11-3 and TRBJ2-1, with TRBD2 as a possible D gene (5 bases). Deletions cut 8 bases from V and 7 bases from J, with 15 bases between. This CDR3 region has 13 residues. CDR1 and CDR2 (germline): SGHNT, YENEEA. The CDR3 nucleotides are TGTGCCAGCTCGACCCGAGACTATAATGAGCAGTTCTTC. It translates to CASSTRDYNEQFF.

This chain connects TRBV5-6 to TRBJ1-1; tentative D call: TRBD1 (5 bases). The V gene lost 4 bases and the J gene lost 5 bases, with 18 bases spanning the gap. CDR1 is SGHDT and CDR2 is YYEEEE in the germline V gene. The CDR3 sequence is 15 residues long. CDR3 DNA: TGTGCCAGCAGCCCGCAGGTGGGGCTGGGTACTGAAGCTTTCTTT. Protein: CASSPQVGLGTEAFF.